This T cell receptor (beta chain) was observed in a study of cytomegalovirus exposure and HLA in healthy donors. This PCR relied on a set of 60 Vbeta primers and 13 Jbeta primers. Sequenced by immunoSEQ multiplex PCR; TCRdb stores in-frame clones only, minus some. The sample includes under 200,000 clones, over 60% seen only once; the top ten take about 1.6%. Germline CDR1 is SGHDT and CDR2 is YYEEEE. This CDR3 has 15 residues. Trimming removed 4 bases at V and 2 bases at J, with 16 bases between. This clone has only a few counts. The J gene is TRBJ2-7, the V gene TRBV5-6; D is perhaps TRBD1 (6 bases). The source is a girl aged 10-17 years in good health and CMV-seronegative. The specimen sequenced was PBMCs. DNA of the CDR3: TGTGCCAGCAGCCCAACAGGGTTGTGGGCCTACGAGCAGTACTTC. Translation: CASSPTGLWAYEQYF. The whole variable domain, remainder taken from reference TRBV5-6 and TRBJ2-7, is DAGVTQSPTHLIKTRGQQVTLRCSPKSGHDTVSWYQQALGQGPQFIFQYYEEEERQRGNFPDRFSGHQFPNYSSELNVNALLLGDSALYLCASSPTGLWAYEQYFGPGTRLTVT.